The sample holds a few counts of the clone carrying this T cell receptor beta chain. The antigen remains undetermined. The study ran its PCR with 60 Vbeta and 13 Jbeta primers. The table came from immunoSEQ multiplex PCR; TCRdb's copy has only in-frame clones and leaves some out. Here the sample spans around 200,000 clones, around 85% being singletons. The entry originates in a study of cytomegalovirus exposure and HLA in healthy donors. About the research overall: The study placed about four fifths of its approximately 400 genotyped donors in the Caucasian-associated ancestry cluster.

Findings of the study overall: Cytomegalovirus association was assigned to approximately 160 TCR beta chains. Later analysis placed DRB1 highest and HLA-C lowest in TCR association rates, which differed by HLA locus.

V was clipped by 0 bases and J by 4 bases, with 16 bases between them. The CDR3 sequence is 17 residues long. In germline, CDR1 is SGDLS, CDR2 YYNGEE. Sequenced: PBMCs. V is TRBV9 and J is TRBJ2-2, with a weak D call TRBD1 (5 bases). This receptor was obtained from a middle-aged man in good health and CMV-seropositive. The CDR3, as DNA: TGTGCCAGCAGCGTAGCCCCTGAGACAGTCCCCACCGGGGAGCTGTTTTTT. Encoded protein: CASSVAPETVPTGELFF.